The rows below give T cell receptor beta chains drawn from one sample of a study of CD8+ T cells in alopecia areata. Clones were read by immunoSEQ multiplex PCR, and TCRdb kept only the in-frame ones, dropping some. The repertoire consists of 10,000 to 15,000 clones, with about 53% occurring once and the leading ten covering 11% to 15%. The source material was skin. All receptors derive from a human donor with alopecia areata. The CDR3 runs from the conserved cysteine through the conserved F or W. A D gene is named only where the DNA matches it firmly. The size of a clone is reported for some rows only, either as once, few or many, or as a class for expanded clones.

CDR3aa,CDR3nt,abundance,v_gene,j_gene,d_gene,len
CASSPITVSNTGELFF,TGTGCCAGCAGTCCCATTACAGTCTCGAACACCGGGGAGCTGTTTTTT,few,TRBV27,TRBJ2-2,.,16
CASSLRTSGAYNEQFF,TGCGCCAGCAGCTTGCGGACTAGCGGGGCGTACAATGAGCAGTTCTTC,.,TRBV5-1,TRBJ2-1,TRBD2,16
CACYTTGLDALF,TGTGCCTGCTACACGACGGGTTTGGACGCGCTCTTC,.,TRBV7-9,TRBJ2-1,.,12
CASSSSVVSGGRYEQYF,TGTGCCAGCAGCTCCTCAGTTGTAAGCGGGGGGCGCTACGAGCAGTACTTC,.,TRBV7-9,TRBJ2-7,TRBD2,17
CASSPRTANYGYTF,TGTGCCAGTAGTCCCCGGACGGCTAACTATGGCTACACCTTC,.,TRBV19,TRBJ1-2,.,14
CASSYVGVRSTEAFF,TGTGCCAGCAGCTATGTGGGGGTCAGGAGCACTGAAGCTTTCTTT,once,TRBV11-2,TRBJ1-1,.,15
CASSLVVGELFF,TGTGCCAGCAGCTTAGTTGTCGGGGAGCTGTTTTTT,.,TRBV7-9,TRBJ2-2,.,12
CASSVGGQMYQETQYF,TGTGCCAGCAGCGTAGGGGGACAGATGTACCAAGAGACCCAGTACTTC,few,TRBV9,TRBJ2-5,TRBD1,16
CAWNLGSNQPQHF,TGTGCCTGGAATTTGGGAAGCAATCAGCCCCAGCATTTT,.,TRBV30,TRBJ1-5,.,13
CASRTHTGSYEQYF,TGCGCCAGCAGAACACACACAGGGAGCTACGAGCAGTACTTC,.,TRBV5-1,TRBJ2-7,.,14
CASSAKVGSPLHF,TGTGCCAGCAGTGCTAAGGTCGGTTCACCCCTCCACTTT,.,TRBV2,TRBJ1-6,.,13
CASSLEVWQGAGNEQFF,TGTGCCAGCAGCTTAGAGGTCTGGCAGGGGGCTGGCAATGAGCAGTTCTTC,few,TRBV11-2,TRBJ2-1,TRBD1,17
CASTHRGASTDTQYF,TGTGCCAGCACCCATAGGGGGGCTAGCACAGATACGCAGTATTTT,.,TRBV7-9,TRBJ2-3,.,15
CASSLFLSNGYTF,TGTGCCAGCAGCTTATTTTTGAGCAATGGCTACACCTTC,medium-sized,TRBV7-2,TRBJ1-2,.,13
CASSVLAGGLSYNEQFF,TGTGCCAGTAGTGTCTTAGCGGGGGGGTTATCCTACAATGAGCAGTTCTTC,.,TRBV19,TRBJ2-1,TRBD2,17
CAWERPMLRRATQYF,TGTGCCTGGGAAAGACCGATGCTCCGTCGTGCGACCCAGTACTTC,.,TRBV30,TRBJ2-5,.,15
CSVSRRNTEAFF,TGCAGCGTTTCTCGTCGGAACACTGAAGCTTTCTTT,.,TRBV29-1,TRBJ1-1,.,12
CASSRWGVKGDTQYF,TGTGCCAGTAGCCGGTGGGGTGTCAAGGGAGATACGCAGTATTTT,.,TRBV19,TRBJ2-3,.,15
CASSLRLGRKPSGANVLTF,TGTGCCAGCAGCTTAAGGTTAGGCAGGAAGCCCTCTGGGGCCAACGTCCTGACTTTC,.,TRBV7-2,TRBJ2-6,.,19
CASSFLTSGINEQYF,TGTGCCAGCAGCTTTCTCACTAGCGGGATCAACGAGCAGTACTTC,.,TRBV5-4,TRBJ2-7,TRBD2,15
CASSSGGGRGYTF,TGTGCCAGCAGTTCAGGAGGTGGGAGAGGCTACACCTTC,.,TRBV6-5,TRBJ1-2,.,13
CASSTIAGGLNEQFF,TGTGCCAGCAGCACAATAGCGGGGGGGCTAAATGAGCAGTTCTTC,.,TRBV7-3,TRBJ2-1,TRBD2,15
CASSLAHVGPSSYEQYF,TGTGCCAGCAGCTTAGCTCATGTCGGGCCGAGCTCCTACGAGCAGTACTTC,few,TRBV7-9,TRBJ2-7,.,17
CATQWGNIQYF,TGTGCCACCCAGTGGGGAAACATTCAGTACTTC,few,TRBV6-1,TRBJ2-4,.,11
CASSTQGVGYGYTF,TGTGCCAGCAGCACACAGGGCGTTGGCTATGGCTACACCTTC,.,TRBV28,TRBJ1-2,.,14
CASRKQGGSNQPQHF,TGTGCCAGCAGGAAACAGGGTGGAAGCAATCAGCCCCAGCATTTT,.,TRBV28,TRBJ1-5,.,15
CASSRRGFNEQFF,TGCGCCAGCAGCCGCAGGGGATTCAATGAGCAGTTCTTC,few,TRBV4-1,TRBJ2-1,.,13
CAISESWGNEKLFF,TGTGCCATCAGTGAGTCCTGGGGAAATGAAAAACTGTTTTTT,once,TRBV10-3,TRBJ1-4,.,14
CASSSAGQGGYEQYF,TGTGCCAGCAGCTCCGCGGGACAGGGAGGTTACGAGCAGTACTTC,.,TRBV13,TRBJ2-7,TRBD1,15
CASSPATRVSYEQYF,TGTGCCAGCAGCCCGGCGACCCGAGTCTCCTACGAGCAGTACTTC,.,TRBV7-9,TRBJ2-7,.,15
CASSYSAGEETQYF,TGTGCCAGCAGTTACTCCGCGGGAGAAGAGACCCAGTACTTC,once,TRBV6-5,TRBJ2-5,TRBD2,14
CASSLDRVGQFF,TGTGCCAGCAGCTTAGATCGGGTGGGGCAGTTCTTC,.,TRBV11-2,TRBJ2-1,.,12
CASSPVKLDRSYNEQFF,TGTGCCAGCAGCCCAGTTAAACTAGATCGCTCCTACAATGAGCAGTTCTTC,.,TRBV7-2,TRBJ2-1,.,17
CASSGQGTYNEQFF,TGTGCCAGCAGTGGGCAGGGGACCTACAATGAGCAGTTCTTC,.,TRBV2,TRBJ2-1,.,14
CASSLTSRLIRTDNEQFF,TGTGCCAGCAGCTTGACTAGCCGACTTATTCGAACTGACAATGAGCAGTTCTTC,.,TRBV5-6,TRBJ2-1,.,18
CASSLTPSYEQYF,TGTGCCAGCAGTTTGACCCCCTCCTACGAGCAGTACTTC,few,TRBV27,TRBJ2-7,.,13
CASSLKGVGGSYEQYF,TGTGCCAGCAGTTTAAAAGGGGTCGGGGGTTCCTACGAGCAGTACTTC,.,TRBV27,TRBJ2-7,.,16
CASSRVGLAGGSSYNEQFF,TGTGCCAGCTCACGAGTCGGACTAGCGGGAGGGAGCTCCTACAATGAGCAGTTCTTC,.,TRBV18,TRBJ2-1,TRBD2,19
CASSALAGINGELFF,TGTGCCAGCAGTGCCCTAGCGGGAATTAACGGGGAGCTGTTTTTT,.,TRBV6-4,TRBJ2-2,TRBD2,15
CASSAWSGGASEQFF,TGTGCCAGCAGCGCCTGGAGTGGGGGGGCCAGTGAGCAGTTCTTC,.,TRBV9,TRBJ2-1,.,15
CASSPRGGLRETQYF,TGTGCCAGCAGCCCCAGGGGGGGCCTAAGAGAGACCCAGTACTTC,once,TRBV7-3,TRBJ2-5,.,15
CASSQTLAGGHSEQFF,TGTGCCAGCTCACAAACACTAGCGGGAGGGCACAGTGAGCAGTTCTTC,.,TRBV18,TRBJ2-1,TRBD2,16
CASSYSTRLSYEQYF,TGTGCCAGCAGTTACTCGACCAGGCTATCCTACGAGCAGTACTTC,.,TRBV6-5,TRBJ2-7,.,15